Below, 10 T cell receptor beta chains from the same sample are listed, as sequenced in a study of T-cell memory formation after mild COVID-19. TCRdb redid the calling of the 5' RACE reads with MiXCR, one entry per CDR3 protein. The sample has some 100,000 distinct CDR3 sequences, more than 9.5% seen once; the top ten hold approximately 40%. The sequenced sample consisted of PBMCs or a T cell subset sorted from them (not recorded which). The receptors derive from a man younger than 35 who had mild COVID-19 (a few samples of this study predate the infection). Cell type and time point are not known.

This clonotype was seen a handful of times. The chain has TRBV6-2 or TRBV6-3 and TRBJ2-7, with D possibly TRBD1 on 5 matching bases. The CDR3 has 12 amino acids. CDR1 and CDR2 from the germline V gene are MNHEY and SVGEGT. V was clipped by 5 bases and J by 2 bases, with 7 bases between them. CDR3 sequence reads: CASSTQAYEQYF. CDR3 nucleotide sequence: TGTGCCAGCAGTACACAGGCCTACGAGCAGTACTTC.

This clonotype occurred a few times. J is TRBJ2-2 and V is TRBV11-2, with 7 bases aligning to TRBD2. CDR1 is SGHAT, CDR2 FQNNGV, per germline. V trimming: 3 bases; J trimming: 6 bases; junction bases outside the gene matches: 4. This CDR3 is built from 14 residues. CDR3 sequence: CASSLGGMAGELFF. The CDR3 DNA reads TGTGCCAGCAGCTTGGGGGGGATGGCCGGGGAGCTGTTTTTT.

The table lists this clonotype with a few counts. V is TRBV4-1 and J is TRBJ1-5; a weak D match, TRBD1 (6 bases). V shed 6 bases and J shed 7 bases, with 19 bases lying between them. The CDR3 is 15 amino acids. Looked up from germline, CDR1 is MGHRA and CDR2 is YSYEKL. CDR3: CASRPHAGEVQPQHF. For the CDR3, the DNA is TGCGCCAGCAGACCTCACGCAGGGGAGGTCCAGCCCCAGCATTTT.

This clonotype was observed a few times. The chain uses TRBV7-9 and TRBJ1-1; D might be TRBD1 (6 bases). Trimming pared 1 base from V and 5 bases from J, leaving 14 bases between. Germline V gene sequence: CDR1 SEHNR, CDR2 FQNEAQ (reference sequence). The CDR3 runs to 15 residues. CDR3 residues: CASSLGQGQWTEAFF. CDR3 bases: TGTGCCAGCAGCTTAGGTCAGGGGCAGTGGACTGAAGCTTTCTTT. The full variable domain, its missing parts supplied by reference TRBV7-9 and TRBJ1-1, is DTGVSQNPRHKITKRGQNVTFRCDPISEHNRLYWYRQTLGQGPEFLTYFQNEAQLEKSRLLSDRFSAERPKGSFSTLEIQRTEQGDSAMYLCASSLGQGQWTEAFFGQGTRLTVV.

This sequence joins TRBV24-1 and TRBJ2-5; TRBD1 might be the D (5 bases). Trimming left V 4 bases short and J 5 bases short, with 13 bases between. This CDR3 has 14 residues. Per germline, CDR1 KGHDR and CDR2 SFDVKD. The DNA of the CDR3 is TGTGCCACCAGTGACAGGGTCCTCGGGGAGACCCAGTACTTC. Translating it yields CATSDRVLGETQYF.

This clonotype came up many times. J is TRBJ2-6 and V is TRBV9, with TRBD1 as a possible D gene (6 bases). In germline, CDR1 is SGDLS, CDR2 YYNGEE. Trimming cost V 2 bases and J 4 bases, with 10 bases left between them. The CDR3 sequence is 15 residues long. CDR3: CASSVTGLGANVLTF. CDR3 in DNA: TGTGCCAGCAGCGTCACAGGGCTGGGGGCCAACGTCCTGACTTTC.

This clonotype occurred a few times. V is TRBV7-8 and J is TRBJ2-1; the D gene is possibly TRBD1 (6 bases). The CDR3 totals 14 residues. Germline CDR1 reads SGHVS; CDR2 reads FQNEAQ. Trimming pared 8 bases from V and 6 bases from J, leaving 17 bases between. In nucleotides, the CDR3 is TGTGCCAGCGGTGGGGTACGAGGGGGCAATGAGCAGTTCTTC. This codes for CASGGVRGGNEQFF.

The rearrangement links TRBV6-5 to TRBJ2-7, with 8 bases that match TRBD1. The CDR3 spans 14 residues. Trimming took 0 bases from V and 5 from J; bases not matched to a gene: 3. The germline V gene has CDR1 MNHEY and CDR2 SVGAGI. The CDR3 nucleotides are TGTGCCAGCAGTTACTCGCCAGGGGGCAACGAGCAGTACTTC. It yields the protein CASSYSPGGNEQYF.

This chain joins TRBV4-1 and TRBJ1-4, with TRBD1 as a possible D gene (6 bases). V was trimmed by 0 bases and J by 10 bases, leaving 15 bases between them. The CDR3 loop spans 15 amino acids. Germline lookup yields CDR1 MGHRA and CDR2 YSYEKL. This CDR3 reads CASSQDRGARGKLFF. The CDR3 DNA is TGCGCCAGCAGCCAAGATCGGGGGGCTCGGGGAAAACTGTTTTTT.

The J gene is TRBJ2-2, the V gene TRBV11-2; D might be TRBD2 (6 bases). This CDR3 contains 14 residues. With 5 bases removed from V and 4 bases from J, the gap between germline ends came to 11 bases. CDR1 is SGHAT, CDR2 FQNNGV, per germline. This CDR3 is CASSRESPTGELFF. In nucleotides, the CDR3 is TGTGCCAGCAGCCGGGAGTCCCCCACCGGGGAGCTGTTTTTT.